This passage covers 26 T cell receptor beta chains from one sample sequenced in a study of blood T cell repertoires in COVID-19. Sequenced by immunoSEQ multiplex PCR; TCRdb stores in-frame clones only, minus some. The table includes just over 150,000 clones, over 70% detected once. Sequencing input: peripheral blood. These receptor sequences come from a man aged 55-75 years with acute or convalescent COVID-19.

This chain uses TRBV12-3 or TRBV12-4 with TRBJ2-3; possibly TRBD1 for D (5 bases). Trimming pared 2 bases from V and 4 bases from J, leaving 7 bases between. CDR3 size: 13 residues. The DNA for the CDR3 is TGTGCCAGCAGTTTATTGGGGCCAGATACGCAGTATTTT. Residues: CASSLLGPDTQYF.

This clone was seen a few times. The chain has TRBV7-9 and TRBJ2-1; 9 nucleotides line up with TRBD2. Germline CDR1 and CDR2: SEHNR and FQNEAQ (reference sequence). The junction had 10 bases not matched to a gene; V was cut back by 6 bases and J by 7 bases. The CDR3 consists of 15 residues. The CDR3 protein is CASSMIAGALNEQFF. Written as DNA, the CDR3 is TGTGCCAGCAGTATGATAGCGGGAGCGCTAAATGAGCAGTTCTTC.

The chain links TRBV11-1 to TRBJ1-1, with 8 bases fitting TRBD1. V gave up 2 bases and J gave up 4 bases; unmatched junction bases: 6. Germline-derived CDR1 and CDR2 are SGHAT and FQDESV (reference sequence). The CDR3 consists of 15 residues. The CDR3 reads CASSLQGAQGTEAFF. The CDR3 region has the DNA TGTGCCAGCAGCTTACAGGGGGCGCAGGGCACTGAAGCTTTCTTT. The full variable domain, its missing parts supplied by reference TRBV11-1 and TRBJ1-1, is EAEVAQSPRYKITEKSQAVAFWCDPISGHATLYWYRQILGQGPELLVQFQDESVVDDSQLPKDRFSAERLKGVDSTLKIQPAELGDSAMYLCASSLQGAQGTEAFFGQGTRLTVV.

V usage is TRBV5-1 and J usage is TRBJ2-2, with D possibly being TRBD2 (5 bases). V was cut by 4 bases and J by 4 bases, with 17 bases left in between. CDR3 length: 16 amino acids. The germline V gene encodes CDR1 SGHRS and CDR2 YFSETQ. The CDR3 DNA is TGCGCCAGCAGCCCCCCGGCTGTCGGGGTCACCGGGGAGCTGTTTTTT. Translating gives CASSPPAVGVTGELFF.

V usage is TRBV6-2 or TRBV6-3 and J usage is TRBJ2-7, with 8 bases that match TRBD2. The CDR3 contains 15 residues. The germline V gene encodes CDR1 MNHEY and CDR2 SVGEGT. After removal of 5 bases from V and 1 base from J, the junction contained 7 bases not matched to a gene. The CDR3 region is CASSQAGGQSYEQYF. In DNA, the CDR3 is TGTGCCAGCAGTCAGGCGGGGGGCCAGTCCTACGAGCAGTACTTC.

This chain connects TRBV20-1 to TRBJ2-1, with TRBD2 identical over 10 bases. V shed 6 bases and J 10 bases; nucleotides not matched to a gene: 3. Germline V gene lookup returns CDR1 DFQATT and CDR2 SNEGSKA (reference sequence). CDR3 length: 11 amino acids. The CDR3 DNA is TGCAGTGCATCTAGCGGGGGCGAGCAGTTCTTC. Translation: CSASSGGEQFF.

The chain uses TRBV10-3 and TRBJ1-2, with 9 positions matching TRBD1. V gave up 3 bases and J gave up 7 bases; unmatched junction bases: 6. The CDR3 extends over 14 amino acids. Germline CDR1 ENHRY, CDR2 SYGVKD. The CDR3 coding sequence is TGTGCCATCAGTGATCGGACAGGGGAGGGTGGCTACACCTTC. It translates to CAISDRTGEGGYTF.

The chain uses TRBV7-9 and TRBJ2-7, with 7 nucleotides matching TRBD1. This CDR3 has 14 residues. Germline V CDR1 and CDR2: SEHNR, FQNEAQ (reference sequence). Trimming removed 6 bases from V and 5 bases from J; junction bases left unmatched: 10. CDR3 in amino acids: CASRFDRVSDEQYF. CDR3 sequence (DNA): TGTGCCAGCAGATTCGACAGGGTGTCGGACGAGCAGTACTTC.

This chain connects TRBV5-8 to TRBJ2-5, with D perhaps TRBD2 (5 bases). This CDR3 spans 15 amino acids. The V gene's germline CDR1 is SGHTS and CDR2 YDEGEE. Trimming shortened V by 5 bases and J by 4 bases, and 18 bases separated the two germline ends. The CDR3: CASSFPLEGRETQYF. CDR3 sequence (DNA): TGTGCCAGCAGTTTCCCCCTAGAGGGTCGAGAGACCCAGTACTTC.

This clone was seen only a few times. The chain uses TRBV6-4 and TRBJ1-5; weak D call: TRBD1 (5 bases). Germline V CDR1 and CDR2: MRHNA, SNTAGT. This CDR3 contains 13 residues. Trimming took off 6 bases at V and 9 bases at J, with 15 bases between the two ends. The CDR3 DNA follows: TGTGCCAGCAGCCCCCTCGACGGGGGGCCCCAGCATTTT. Translated: CASSPLDGGPQHF.

The chain couples TRBV7-2 to TRBJ1-2, with TRBD1 matching over 9 bases. The CDR3 has 13 amino acids. The germline V gene has CDR1 SGHTA and CDR2 FQGNSA. V lost 6 bases, J lost 4 bases, and 3 bases stayed unmatched. CDR3 protein: CASRAGQGYGYTF. CDR3 bases: TGTGCCAGCAGGGCGGGACAGGGCTATGGCTACACCTTC.

The table lists this clone with a few counts. In DNA, the CDR3 is TGTGCCAGCAGTAACCGGGACAGAAGCACAGATACGCAGTATTTT. Residues: CASSNRDRSTDTQYF. The chain is built from TRBV6-2 or TRBV6-3 and TRBJ2-3; TRBD1 agrees at 7 bases. The germline CDR1 and CDR2 sequences are MNHEY and SVGEGT. The CDR3 is 15 residues long. The V segment lost 5 bases and the J segment 0 bases; nucleotides outside the gene matches: 5.

The chain couples TRBV6-6 to TRBJ2-7; the D gene is possibly TRBD2 (5 bases). V was pared by 3 bases and J by 0 bases, with 9 bases between. CDR3 size: 14 residues. In germline, CDR1 is MNHNY, CDR2 SVGAGI (reference sequence). The chain's CDR3 is CASSYGGNSYEQYF. The CDR3 nucleotides read TGTGCCAGCAGTTATGGAGGCAACTCCTACGAGCAGTACTTC.

The rearrangement links TRBV7-3 to TRBJ1-6; D is ambiguous. Germline values: CDR1 SGHTA, CDR2 FQGTGA. The CDR3 is 14 residues long. The V end was cut by 2 bases, the J end by 7 bases, with 9 bases between. CDR3 bases: TGTGCCAGCAGCTTATCTAGTAGCAATTCACCCCTCCACTTT. Amino acids: CASSLSSSNSPLHF.

This clone was found once. This chain links TRBV6-5 with TRBJ2-3; possible D gene TRBD1, 6 bases. CDR3 length equals 14 residues. Germline assignment: CDR1 MNHEY and CDR2 SVGAGI. Trimming stripped 4 bases from V and 3 bases from J, with 11 bases between. Here the CDR3 DNA reads TGTGCCAGCAGTTCTCAGGGGTCAACAGATACGCAGTATTTT. This encodes CASSSQGSTDTQYF.

This clone was detected ten times or more. The gene calls are TRBV21-1 and TRBJ2-7; the table names TRBD1, a call not compared with the DNA. TRBV21-1 is a known pseudogene. The CDR3 runs to 11 residues. DNA for the CDR3: TGTGCCAGCAGCAAACAGTACGAGCAGTACTTC. Translated: CASSKQYEQYF.

The V and J genes are TRBV7-2 and TRBJ1-4; D is unresolved. This CDR3 is 12 amino acids long. In germline, CDR1 is SGHTA, CDR2 FQGNSA. V dropped 1 base and J dropped 7 bases, with 4 bases sitting between them. The CDR3 here is CASSLGGEKLFF. The DNA for the CDR3 is TGTGCCAGCAGCTTAGGCGGTGAAAAACTGTTTTTT.

V gene TRBV11-2 combines with J gene TRBJ2-5; TRBD2 is a possible D gene (6 bases). Trimming stripped 6 bases from V and 5 bases from J, with 13 bases between. This CDR3 has 13 residues. In germline, CDR1 is SGHAT, CDR2 FQNNGV. The chain's CDR3 is CASRLTSMETQYF. CDR3 bases: TGTGCCAGCAGGCTGACTAGTATGGAGACCCAGTACTTC.

In this sample, this clone turned up once. The chain has TRBV14 and TRBJ2-5, with 8 bases fitting TRBD1. V was pared by 1 base and J by 10 bases, with 14 bases of the junction left unmatched. The V gene's germline CDR1 is SGHDN and CDR2 FVKESK. This CDR3 has 16 residues. DNA for the CDR3: TGTGCCAGCAGCCAAGGTGAATTGGACAGGGTGGATTACCAGTACTTC. This translates into CASSQGELDRVDYQYF. The variable domain in full, completed from reference TRBV14 and TRBJ2-5, reads EAGVTQFPSHSVIEKGQTVTLRCDPISGHDNLYWYRRVMGKEIKFLLHFVKESKQDESGMPNNRFLAERTGGTYSTLKVQPAELEDSGVYFCASSQGELDRVDYQYFGPGTRLLVL.

This rearrangement joins TRBV23-1 to TRBJ1-4; 10 positions match TRBD1. TRBV23-1 counts as an open reading frame of uncertain function. The CDR3 length is 20 residues. V lost 4 bases, J lost 5 bases, and 19 bases stayed unmatched. CDR3 sequence: CASSLPLRDRGHHPNEKLFF. Written as DNA, the CDR3 is TGCGCCAGCAGTCTACCACTCCGGGACAGGGGACATCACCCAAATGAAAAACTGTTTTTT.

The chain employs TRBV6-1 and TRBJ2-5; 11 bases line up with TRBD2. V was clipped by 2 bases and J by 7 bases; unmatched bases: 12. CDR1 and CDR2 from the germline V gene are MNHNS and SASEGT. The CDR3 extends over 17 amino acids. CDR3 coding DNA: TGTGCCAGCAGTGAACCGGCGGGTAGCGGGGGGGCCGGGACCCAGTACTTC. Protein sequence: CASSEPAGSGGAGTQYF.

This chain connects TRBV30 to TRBJ1-1; D is ambiguous. Germline CDR1 and CDR2: GTSNPN and SVGIG (reference sequence). With 1 base removed from V and 3 bases from J, the gap between germline ends came to 18 bases. The CDR3 sequence is 16 residues long. The CDR3 sequence is CAWSETGRSAYTEAFF. Written as DNA, the CDR3 is TGTGCCTGGAGTGAGACCGGCAGAAGCGCGTACACTGAAGCTTTCTTT. Variable domain in full (rest from reference TRBV30 and TRBJ1-1): SQTIHQWPATLVQPVGSPLSLECTVEGTSNPNLYWYRQAAGRGLQLLFYSVGIGQISSEVPQNLSASRPQDRQFILSSKKLLLSDSGFYLCAWSETGRSAYTEAFFGQGTRLTVV.

This clone was seen more than once but under ten times. The rearrangement links TRBV5-1 to TRBJ1-1, with 9 bases fitting TRBD1. The CDR3 loop spans 15 amino acids. After removal of 4 bases from V and 4 bases from J, the junction contained 8 bases not matched to a gene. The germline gives CDR1 SGHRS, CDR2 YFSETQ. DNA for the CDR3: TGCGCCAGCAGCCACGGGACAGGGCGGGCCACTGAAGCTTTCTTT. Protein: CASSHGTGRATEAFF.

This clone has just a few counts. V and J are TRBV10-2 and TRBJ2-7, with 9 bases identical to TRBD2. The V gene end was trimmed by 4 bases and the J gene end by 3 bases; junction bases not matched to a gene: 7. Looked up from germline, CDR1 is WSHSY and CDR2 is SAAADI. The CDR3 totals 15 residues. The CDR3 is CASSGPGLAVYEQYF. Here the CDR3 DNA reads TGCGCCAGCAGTGGTCCGGGACTAGCTGTCTACGAGCAGTACTTC.

This CDR3 is CSVGQGMDQPQHF. The CDR3 DNA sequence: TGCAGCGTGGGACAGGGCATGGATCAGCCCCAGCATTTT. V is TRBV29-1 and J is TRBJ1-5; 9 bases agree with TRBD1. Germline CDR1 SQVTM, CDR2 ANQGSEA. CDR3 length: 13 residues. The J segment lost 5 bases and the V segment lost 6 bases, leaving 5 bases of the junction unmatched.

The chain is built from TRBV4-3 and TRBJ1-1; a weak D match, TRBD1 (5 bases). Trimming removed 0 bases from V and 4 bases from J, with 12 bases in between. Germline V gene data show CDR1 as LGHNA and CDR2 as YSLEER. This CDR3 is 15 amino acids long. CDR3 loop: CASSQEASGITEAFF. CDR3 sequence (DNA): TGCGCCAGCAGCCAAGAAGCGTCAGGGATCACTGAAGCTTTCTTT.